One and the same sample provided the 24 T cell receptor beta chains below, sequenced in a study of beta chain features in type 1 diabetes. Every bit of the isolated RNA underwent reverse transcription, so sequencing read expressed TCRB transcripts. The data were produced by immunoSEQ multiplex PCR, yet TCRdb's version contains in-frame clones alone and is incomplete. This table holds 200,000 to 250,000 clones, roughly two thirds found once. The sample was naive CD4+ T cells from blood. The receptors were gathered from a man aged 25 to 40 in good health.

This chain connects TRBV30 to TRBJ1-5; no clear D gene. V lost 6 bases and J lost 4, with 10 bases in between. The CDR3 spans 12 residues. The germline V gene encodes CDR1 GTSNPN and CDR2 SVGIG (reference sequence). The CDR3 coding sequence is TGTGCCTGCCAGGTTCTAAATCAGCCCCAGCATTTT. It translates to CACQVLNQPQHF.

This clone was recorded only once. This chain uses TRBV30 with TRBJ1-4; D remains unclear. Deletions cut 3 bases from V and 7 bases from J, with 9 bases between. Germline-derived CDR1 and CDR2 are GTSNPN and SVGIG (reference sequence). The CDR3 length is 12 residues. CDR3 coding DNA: TGTGCCTGGAGGGGGAAGGGTGAAAAACTGTTTTTT. Translation: CAWRGKGEKLFF.

The CDR3: CASSLGRKMSTDTQYF. As DNA, the CDR3 is TGTGCCAGCAGCTTAGGGAGGAAAATGAGCACAGATACGCAGTATTTT. The genes are TRBV7-6 and TRBJ2-3; a weak D match, TRBD2 (5 bases). Germline CDR1 is SGHVS and CDR2 is FNYEAQ. CDR3 size: 16 residues. The V and J ends lost 1 base and 0 bases respectively, with 11 bases between them.

This clone was counted a few times. V is TRBV30 and J is TRBJ2-7, with no clear D. Germline lookup yields CDR1 GTSNPN and CDR2 SVGIG (reference sequence). Between the trimmed V and J ends, which lost 5 bases and 0 bases, there was a span of 17 bases. This CDR3 is built from 15 residues. The CDR3 DNA follows: TGTGCCTGGCCTGCTCTAATATTAAGCTCCTACGAGCAGTACTTC. This encodes CAWPALILSSYEQYF.

As DNA, the CDR3 is TGTGCCATCAGTGCCAAGCAAGAGACCCAGTACTTC. It yields the protein CAISAKQETQYF. The chain couples TRBV10-3 to TRBJ2-5; no clear D gene. CDR1 is ENHRY and CDR2 is SYGVKD in the germline V gene. The CDR3 totals 12 residues. Trimming removed 4 bases at V and 2 bases at J, with 5 bases between.

The rearrangement joins TRBV29-1 to TRBJ1-5, with TRBD1 as a possible D gene (6 bases). The V gene's germline CDR1 is SQVTM and CDR2 ANQGSEA. V lost 4 bases and J lost 4, with 11 bases in between. This CDR3 spans 13 amino acids. CDR3 loop: CSVVSGVNQPQHF. The CDR3 DNA reads as TGCAGCGTTGTTTCAGGGGTTAATCAGCCCCAGCATTTT. Using reference TRBV29-1 and TRBJ1-5 for the parts outside the CDR3, the full variable domain is SAVISQKPSRDICQRGTSLTIQCQVDSQVTMMFWYRQQPGQSLTLIATANQGSEATYESGFVIDKFPISRPNLTFSTLTVSNMSPEDSSIYLCSVVSGVNQPQHFGDGTRLSIL.

In its sample, this clone was seen once. CDR3 bases: TGTGCCAGCGGGACCGACAGGGACTATGAGCAGTTCTTC. This encodes CASGTDRDYEQFF. This chain links TRBV2 with TRBJ2-1; a weak D match, TRBD1 (7 bases). V was trimmed by 8 bases and J by 8 bases, leaving 16 bases between them. The CDR3 extends over 13 amino acids. Germline CDR1 reads SNHLY; CDR2 reads FYNNEI.

V gene TRBV29-1 combines with J gene TRBJ1-2; no clear D gene. V lost 0 bases and J lost 8, with 13 bases in between. Germline loops: CDR1 SQVTM, CDR2 ANQGSEA. CDR3 size: 13 residues. The CDR3 sequence is CSVEDRRSNGYTF. The CDR3 DNA follows: TGCAGCGTTGAAGATCGTCGGAGCAACGGCTACACCTTC.

The rearrangement uses TRBV29-1 and TRBJ2-3, with 12 nucleotides matching TRBD1. CDR1 SQVTM and CDR2 ANQGSEA come from the germline V gene. With V trimmed by 3 bases and J by 4 bases, 5 bases remained unmatched. The CDR3 runs 15 residues. This chain's CDR3 is CSVEWGQGASDTQYF. DNA of the CDR3: TGCAGCGTTGAGTGGGGACAGGGGGCATCAGATACGCAGTATTTT.

The chain combines TRBV29-1 with TRBJ2-7, with a possible D match to TRBD2 (6 bases). CDR1 SQVTM and CDR2 ANQGSEA come from the germline V gene. Trimming cost V 3 bases and J 0 bases, with 12 bases left between them. CDR3 length equals 14 residues. Written as DNA, the CDR3 is TGCAGCGTTGACCGGGGGAGGCCCTCCTACGAGCAGTACTTC. Its translation is CSVDRGRPSYEQYF.

Concerning this clone: One end of the junction varies from germline; a read error may be responsible. The chain carries TRBV20-1 and TRBJ1-4; TRBD1 aligns across 9 bases. The CDR3 is 11 residues long. Germline CDR1 DFQATT, CDR2 SNEGSKA (reference sequence). CDR3 sequence (DNA): TGCAGTGCTAGAGAGGAGGGGGACAGGGTATTT. It is translated as CSAREEGDRVF.

J is TRBJ1-2 and V is TRBV30; 9 bases align to TRBD1. Per the germline V gene, CDR1 is GTSNPN and CDR2 is SVGIG (reference sequence). J gave up 8 bases and V 4 bases, and 2 bases lay outside the gene matches. The CDR3 length is 11 residues. CDR3 sequence reads: CAWNRGHGYTF. In DNA form, the CDR3 reads TGTGCCTGGAACAGGGGGCACGGCTACACCTTC.

With respect to this clone: Other nucleotide sequences in the sample specify the same CDR3. The rearrangement links TRBV6-5 to TRBJ2-3; maybe TRBD2 (5 bases). V shed 3 bases and J shed 3 bases, with 7 bases lying between them. CDR3 size: 13 residues. Germline V gene data show CDR1 as MNHEY and CDR2 as SVGAGI. The chain's CDR3 is CASSYPGTDTQYF. Written as DNA, the CDR3 is TGTGCCAGCAGTTATCCGGGGACAGATACGCAGTATTTT.

The rearrangement uses TRBV5-4 and TRBJ2-1; maybe TRBD1 (6 bases). The CDR3 is 15 amino acids. V lost 2 bases and J 8 bases, leaving 17 bases between the germline ends. Germline CDR1 is SGHNT and CDR2 is YYREEE (reference sequence). CDR3: CASSFSKTRGDEQFF. CDR3 bases: TGTGCCAGCAGCTTTTCAAAGACCAGGGGTGATGAGCAGTTCTTC.

The chain uses TRBV6-5 and TRBJ2-3, with TRBD1 matching over 9 bases. This CDR3 is built from 15 residues. The V gene's germline CDR1 is MNHEY and CDR2 SVGAGI. J was trimmed by 0 bases and V by 5 bases; bases with no gene match: 3. Here the CDR3 reads CASSNRGLSTDTQYF. The CDR3 DNA reads TGTGCCAGCAGTAACAGGGGGCTCAGCACAGATACGCAGTATTTT.

To note about this clone: This sample includes further DNA sequences coding for the same CDR3. The chain is built from TRBV7-2 and TRBJ2-7; TRBD2 agrees at 11 bases. CDR1 is SGHTA and CDR2 is FQGNSA in the germline V gene. V lost 3 bases, J lost 3 bases, and 1 base stayed unmatched. CDR3 length: 14 residues. The DNA of the CDR3 is TGTGCCAGCAGCTTCACTAGCGGGAGCTACGAGCAGTACTTC. Its translation: CASSFTSGSYEQYF.

The sample holds a few counts of this clone. V gene TRBV7-9 combines with J gene TRBJ2-7; 11 nucleotides align to TRBD2. The germline CDR1 and CDR2 sequences are SEHNR and FQNEAQ (reference sequence). J lost 4 bases, V lost 6 bases, and 2 bases had no gene match. This CDR3 is 13 amino acids long. The CDR3 sequence is CASSTSGGYEQYF. In DNA form, the CDR3 reads TGTGCCAGCAGTACTAGCGGGGGTTACGAGCAGTACTTC.

The chain combines TRBV30 with TRBJ1-3; D gene uncertain. The CDR3 loop spans 12 amino acids. Germline loops: CDR1 GTSNPN, CDR2 SVGIG (reference sequence). Trimming took 5 bases from V and 10 from J, leaving 15 bases between them. DNA of the CDR3: TGTGCCTGGGGCCCCCGAGGAACAACCATATATTTT. It specifies CAWGPRGTTIYF.

The genes are TRBV7-2 and TRBJ2-3; D gene uncertain. The CDR3 covers 14 residues. Deletions cut 5 bases from V and 1 base from J, with 10 bases between. Germline V gene data show CDR1 as SGHTA and CDR2 as FQGNSA. The CDR3 here is CASSPSSGTDTQYF. Here the CDR3 DNA reads TGTGCCAGCAGCCCGAGCAGCGGCACAGATACGCAGTATTTT.

This sequence joins TRBV30 and TRBJ2-1, with 11 bases aligning to TRBD2. The CDR3 has 16 residues. J lost 3 bases, V lost 0 bases, and 4 bases had no gene match. The germline V gene encodes CDR1 GTSNPN and CDR2 SVGIG (reference sequence). The CDR3 region has the DNA TGTGCCTGGAGTGTACGAACTAGCGGGAGCTACAATGAGCAGTTCTTC. Translation: CAWSVRTSGSYNEQFF.

The V and J genes are TRBV9 and TRBJ1-2, with D unresolved. With 3 bases removed from V and 3 bases from J, the gap between germline ends came to 6 bases. The CDR3 has 12 residues. CDR1 is SGDLS, CDR2 YYNGEE, per germline. The CDR3 coding sequence is TGTGCCAGCAGCGCCCGGGACTATGGCTACACCTTC. Translated, it gives CASSARDYGYTF. Full variable domain (missing parts from reference TRBV9 and TRBJ1-2): DSGVTQTPKHLITATGQRVTLRCSPRSGDLSVYWYQQSLDQGLQFLIQYYNGEERAKGNILERFSAQQFPDLHSELNLSSLELGDSALYFCASSARDYGYTFGSGTRLTVV.

The chain couples TRBV29-1 to TRBJ2-7, with D possibly matching TRBD2 (6 bases). CDR3 length: 13 amino acids. V lost 3 bases to trimming and J lost 2 bases, with 11 bases between them. Germline values: CDR1 SQVTM, CDR2 ANQGSEA. DNA of the CDR3: TGCAGCGTTGATCGGGGAGGCACCTACGAGCAGTACTTC. This gives the protein CSVDRGGTYEQYF.

The V gene is TRBV4-3, the J gene TRBJ2-3; possibly TRBD2 for D (6 bases). This CDR3 comprises 17 residues. Trimming stripped 2 bases from V and 4 bases from J, with 19 bases between. Germline lookup yields CDR1 LGHNA and CDR2 YSLEER. The CDR3 DNA reads as TGCGCCAGCAGCCAACCACTTGGCGGGAACACGGCAGATACGCAGTATTTT. It encodes CASSQPLGGNTADTQYF.

This clone was counted between two and nine times. The sample holds other DNA sequences that translate to the same CDR3. The V gene is TRBV6-6, the J gene TRBJ2-7; D is uncertain. V was cut by 3 bases and J by 0 bases, with 3 bases left in between. Per germline, CDR1 MNHNY and CDR2 SVGAGI (reference sequence). This CDR3 is built from 12 residues. DNA of the CDR3: TGTGCCAGCAGTTATAGCTCCTACGAGCAGTACTTC. Translation: CASSYSSYEQYF.